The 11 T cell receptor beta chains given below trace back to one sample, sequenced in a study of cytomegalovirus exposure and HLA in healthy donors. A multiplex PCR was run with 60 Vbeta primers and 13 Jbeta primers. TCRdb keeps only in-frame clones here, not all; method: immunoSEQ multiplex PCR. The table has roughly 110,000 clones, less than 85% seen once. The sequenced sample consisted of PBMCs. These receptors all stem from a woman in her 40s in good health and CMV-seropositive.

The CDR3 DNA is TGTGCCAGCAGACAAGGGGGGACAGGGAATGAAAAACTGTTTTTT. It encodes CASRQGGTGNEKLFF. The rearrangement uses TRBV2 and TRBJ1-4, with 9 nucleotides matching TRBD1. Germline-derived CDR1 and CDR2 are SNHLY and FYNNEI. V shed 6 bases and J 5 bases; nucleotides not matched to a gene: 7. The CDR3 sequence is 15 residues long. The variable domain in full, with the rest retrieved from reference TRBV2 and TRBJ1-4, is EPEVTQTPSHQVTQMGQEVILRCVPISNHLYFYWYRQILGQKVEFLVSFYNNEISEKSEIFDDQFSVERPDGSNFTLKIRSTKLEDSAMYFCASRQGGTGNEKLFFGSGTQLSVL.

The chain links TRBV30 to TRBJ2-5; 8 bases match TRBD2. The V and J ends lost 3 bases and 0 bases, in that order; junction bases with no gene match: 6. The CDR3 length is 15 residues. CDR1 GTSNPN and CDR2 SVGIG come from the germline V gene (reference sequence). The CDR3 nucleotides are TGTGCCTGGAGCGGACTAGCTTGGTACCAAGAGACCCAGTACTTC. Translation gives CAWSGLAWYQETQYF.

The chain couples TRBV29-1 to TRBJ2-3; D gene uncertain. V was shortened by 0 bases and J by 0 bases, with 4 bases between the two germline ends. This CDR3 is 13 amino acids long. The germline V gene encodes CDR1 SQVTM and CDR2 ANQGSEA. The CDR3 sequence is CSVEDPSTDTQYF. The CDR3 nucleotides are TGCAGCGTTGAAGATCCTAGCACAGATACGCAGTATTTT.

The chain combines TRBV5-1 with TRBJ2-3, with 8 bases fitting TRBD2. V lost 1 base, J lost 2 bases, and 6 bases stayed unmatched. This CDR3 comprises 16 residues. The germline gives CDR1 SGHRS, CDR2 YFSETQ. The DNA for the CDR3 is TGCGCCAGCAGCTTGTCCGGGGGGGGAGACACAGATACGCAGTATTTT. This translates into CASSLSGGGDTDTQYF.

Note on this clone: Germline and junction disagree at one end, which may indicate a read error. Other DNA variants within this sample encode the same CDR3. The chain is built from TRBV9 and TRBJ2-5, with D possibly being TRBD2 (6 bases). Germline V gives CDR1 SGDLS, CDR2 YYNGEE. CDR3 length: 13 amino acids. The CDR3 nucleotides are TGTGCCAGCAGCCCGGGACTGCAAGAGACTCAGTACTTC. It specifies CASSPGLQETQYF.

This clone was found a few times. The CDR3 loop reads CASSLGTGYGYTF. CDR3 nucleotide sequence: TGCGCCAGCAGCTTAGGGACAGGCTATGGCTACACCTTC. The chain is built from TRBV5-1 and TRBJ1-2, with 8 bases identical to TRBD1. Germline CDR1 reads SGHRS; CDR2 reads YFSETQ. Trimming removed 2 bases from V and 4 bases from J; junction bases left unmatched: 1. This CDR3 has 13 residues.

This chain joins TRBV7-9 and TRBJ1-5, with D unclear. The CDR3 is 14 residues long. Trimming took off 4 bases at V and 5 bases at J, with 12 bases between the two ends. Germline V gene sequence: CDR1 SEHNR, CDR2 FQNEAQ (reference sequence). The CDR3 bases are TGTGCCAGCAGCTCGTTTCGGGAGGATCAGCCCCAGCATTTT. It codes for CASSSFREDQPQHF.

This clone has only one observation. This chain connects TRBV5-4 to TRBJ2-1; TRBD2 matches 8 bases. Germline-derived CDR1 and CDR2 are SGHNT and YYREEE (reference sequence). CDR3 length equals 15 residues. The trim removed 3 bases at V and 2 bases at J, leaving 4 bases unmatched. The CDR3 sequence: CASSSGLAPYNEQFF. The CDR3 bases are TGTGCCAGCAGCTCAGGACTAGCCCCCTACAATGAGCAGTTCTTC.

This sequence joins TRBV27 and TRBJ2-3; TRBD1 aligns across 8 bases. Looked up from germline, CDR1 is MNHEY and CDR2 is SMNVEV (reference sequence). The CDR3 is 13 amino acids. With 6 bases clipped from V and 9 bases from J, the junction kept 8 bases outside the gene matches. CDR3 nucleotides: TGTGCCAGCAGCAGCATGGACAGGGCGACGCAGTATTTT. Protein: CASSSMDRATQYF.

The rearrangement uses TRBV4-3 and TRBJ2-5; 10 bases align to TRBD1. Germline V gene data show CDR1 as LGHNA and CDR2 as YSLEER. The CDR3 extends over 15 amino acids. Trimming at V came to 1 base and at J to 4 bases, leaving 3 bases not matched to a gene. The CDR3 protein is CASSQGQGALETQYF. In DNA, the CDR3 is TGCGCCAGCAGCCAAGGACAGGGGGCATTAGAGACCCAGTACTTC.

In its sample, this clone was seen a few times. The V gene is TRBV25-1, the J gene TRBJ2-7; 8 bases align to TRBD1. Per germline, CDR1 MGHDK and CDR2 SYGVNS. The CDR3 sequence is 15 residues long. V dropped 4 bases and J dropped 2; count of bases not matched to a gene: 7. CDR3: CASSGDRSFPYEQYF. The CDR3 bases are TGTGCCAGCAGTGGGGACAGGTCTTTCCCCTACGAGCAGTACTTC.